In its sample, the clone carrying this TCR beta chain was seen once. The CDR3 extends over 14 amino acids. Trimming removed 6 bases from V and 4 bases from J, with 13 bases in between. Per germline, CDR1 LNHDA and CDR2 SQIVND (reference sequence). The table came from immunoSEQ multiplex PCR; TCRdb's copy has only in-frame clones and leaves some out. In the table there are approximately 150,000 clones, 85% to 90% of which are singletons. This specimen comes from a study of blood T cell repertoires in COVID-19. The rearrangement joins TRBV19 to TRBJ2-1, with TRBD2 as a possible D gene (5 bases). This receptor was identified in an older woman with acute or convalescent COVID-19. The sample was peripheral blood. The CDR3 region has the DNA TGTGCCAGTAGGGTGGGTGGGAGATACAATGAGCAGTTCTTC. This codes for CASRVGGRYNEQFF.